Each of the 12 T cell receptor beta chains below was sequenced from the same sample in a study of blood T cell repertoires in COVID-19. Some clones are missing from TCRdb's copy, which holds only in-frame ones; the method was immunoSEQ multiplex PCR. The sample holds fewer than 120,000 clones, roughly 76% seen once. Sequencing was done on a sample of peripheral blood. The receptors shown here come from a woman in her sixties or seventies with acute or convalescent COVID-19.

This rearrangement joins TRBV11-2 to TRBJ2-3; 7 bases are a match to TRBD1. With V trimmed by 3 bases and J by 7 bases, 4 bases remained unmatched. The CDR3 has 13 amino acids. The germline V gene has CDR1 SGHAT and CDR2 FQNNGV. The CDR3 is CASSLRGGNTQYF. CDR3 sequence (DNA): TGTGCCAGCAGCTTGCGAGGGGGCAATACGCAGTATTTT.

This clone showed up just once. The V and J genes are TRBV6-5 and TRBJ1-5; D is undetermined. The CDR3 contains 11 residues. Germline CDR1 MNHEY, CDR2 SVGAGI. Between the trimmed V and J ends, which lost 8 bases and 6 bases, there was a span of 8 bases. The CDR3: CASSGGQPQHF. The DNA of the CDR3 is TGTGCCAGCTCGGGAGGTCAGCCCCAGCATTTT.

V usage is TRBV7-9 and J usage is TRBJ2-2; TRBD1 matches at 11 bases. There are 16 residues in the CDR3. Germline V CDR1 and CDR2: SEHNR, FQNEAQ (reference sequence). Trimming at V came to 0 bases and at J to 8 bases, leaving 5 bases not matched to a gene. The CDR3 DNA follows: TGTGCCAGCAGCTTAGCCCGGACAGGGGGCGAAGGGGAGCTGTTTTTT. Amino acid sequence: CASSLARTGGEGELFF.

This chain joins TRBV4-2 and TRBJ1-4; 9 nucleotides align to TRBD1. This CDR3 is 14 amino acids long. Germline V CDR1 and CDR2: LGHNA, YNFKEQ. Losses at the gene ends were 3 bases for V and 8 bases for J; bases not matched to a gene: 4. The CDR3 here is CASSHTGGWEKLFF. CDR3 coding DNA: TGTGCCAGCAGCCATACAGGGGGCTGGGAAAAACTGTTTTTT.

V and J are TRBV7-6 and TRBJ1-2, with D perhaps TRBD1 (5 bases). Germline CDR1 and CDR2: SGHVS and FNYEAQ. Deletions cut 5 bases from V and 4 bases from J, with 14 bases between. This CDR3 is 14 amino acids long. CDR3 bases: TGTGCCAGCAGCACATCGACCGGGGGCTATGGCTACACCTTC. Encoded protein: CASSTSTGGYGYTF.

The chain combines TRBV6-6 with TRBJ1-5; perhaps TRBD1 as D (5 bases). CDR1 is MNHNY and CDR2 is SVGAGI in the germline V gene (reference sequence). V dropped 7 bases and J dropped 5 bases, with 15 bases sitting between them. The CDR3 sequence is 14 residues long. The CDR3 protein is CASNDQGSDQPQHF. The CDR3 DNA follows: TGTGCCAGCAATGACCAGGGCTCAGATCAGCCCCAGCATTTT.

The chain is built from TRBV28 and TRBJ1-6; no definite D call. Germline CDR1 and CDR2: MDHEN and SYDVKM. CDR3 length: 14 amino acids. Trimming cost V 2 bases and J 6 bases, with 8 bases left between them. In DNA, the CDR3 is TGTGCCAGCAGTTTAACGCAGATTAATTCACCCCTCCACTTT. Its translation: CASSLTQINSPLHF.

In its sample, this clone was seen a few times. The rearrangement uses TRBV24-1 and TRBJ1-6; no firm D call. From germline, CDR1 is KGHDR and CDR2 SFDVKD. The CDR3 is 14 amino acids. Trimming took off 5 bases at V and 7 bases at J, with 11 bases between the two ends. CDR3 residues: CATSAGRKNSPLHF. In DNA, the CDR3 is TGTGCCACCAGTGCTGGCAGGAAAAATTCACCCCTCCACTTT.

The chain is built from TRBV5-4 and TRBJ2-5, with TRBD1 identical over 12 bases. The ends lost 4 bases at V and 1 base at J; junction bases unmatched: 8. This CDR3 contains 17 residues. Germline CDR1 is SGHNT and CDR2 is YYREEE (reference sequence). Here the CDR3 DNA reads TGTGCCAGCAGCGTTAGTTGGGGACAGGGGGCCCAAGAGACCCAGTACTTC. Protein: CASSVSWGQGAQETQYF.

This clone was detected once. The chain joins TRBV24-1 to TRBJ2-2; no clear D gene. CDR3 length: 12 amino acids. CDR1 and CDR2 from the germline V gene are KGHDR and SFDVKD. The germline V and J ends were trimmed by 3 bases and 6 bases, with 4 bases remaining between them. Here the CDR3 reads CATSDPAGELFF. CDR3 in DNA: TGTGCCACCAGTGATCCCGCCGGGGAGCTGTTTTTT.

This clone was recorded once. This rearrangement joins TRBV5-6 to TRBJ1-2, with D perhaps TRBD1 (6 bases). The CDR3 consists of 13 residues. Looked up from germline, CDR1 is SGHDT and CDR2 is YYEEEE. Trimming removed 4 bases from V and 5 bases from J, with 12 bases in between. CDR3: CASSPTGKYGYTF. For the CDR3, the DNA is TGTGCCAGCAGCCCCACAGGGAAATATGGCTACACCTTC.

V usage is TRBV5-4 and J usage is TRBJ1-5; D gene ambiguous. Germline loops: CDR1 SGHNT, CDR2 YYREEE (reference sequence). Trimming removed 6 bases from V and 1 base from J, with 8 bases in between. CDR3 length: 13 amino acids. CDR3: CASTSTSNQPQHF. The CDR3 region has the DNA TGTGCCAGCACCTCTACCAGCAATCAGCCCCAGCATTTT. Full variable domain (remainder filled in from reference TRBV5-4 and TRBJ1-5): ETGVTQSPTHLIKTRGQQVTLRCSSQSGHNTVSWYQQALGQGPQFIFQYYREEENGRGNFPPRFSGLQFPNYSSELNVNALELDDSALYLCASTSTSNQPQHFGDGTRLSIL.